Shown below are 4 T cell receptor beta chains from a single sample sequenced in a study of T cell clonality in common variable immunodeficiency. Findings and caveats of the study: Fewer deletions and N-nucleotide insertions were reportedly seen in common variable immunodeficiency TCR beta sequences.

These receptors lack a known antigen. Here immunoSEQ multiplex PCR was the method, and the copy in TCRdb shows in-frame clones only, minus some. The table records some 19,000 clones without singletons, the ten largest covering roughly a quarter. The sequencing sample was made of peripheral blood mononuclear cells. These receptors all come from a human donor with common variable immunodeficiency.

The table lists this clone with a few counts. The read halts 3 residues ahead of the CDR3 end, with the missing end drawn from the germline J gene. The rearrangement uses TRBV2 and TRBJ1-5; 9 nucleotides match TRBD1. Germline assignment: CDR1 SNHLY and CDR2 FYNNEI. V lost 7 bases to trimming and J lost 1 base; unmatched junction nucleotides: 5. The CDR3 has 15 residues. CDR3 bases read: TGTGCCAGCAAAACAGGGGGCTTCAGCAATCAGCCC. It codes for CASKTGGFSNQP. Given in full, the CDR3 is CASKTGGFSNQPQHF.

This clone was seen ten or more times. The read terminates 3 residues ahead of where the CDR3 ends, so the germline J gene completes it. This rearrangement joins TRBV14 to TRBJ2-1, with D uncertain. The CDR3 length is 13 residues. Germline V gives CDR1 SGHDN, CDR2 FVKESK. V was cut by 4 bases and J by 6 bases, with 10 bases left in between. The CDR3 DNA, read in part, is TGTGCCAGCAGCCGGTTACAGTTCAATGAG. As protein: CASSRLQFNE. The entire CDR3 protein is CASSRLQFNEQFF. Supplemented by reference TRBV14 and TRBJ2-1, the full variable domain reads EAGVTQFPSHSVIEKGQTVTLRCDPISGHDNLYWYRRVMGKEIKFLLHFVKESKQDESGMPNNRFLAERTGGTYSTLKVQPAELEDSGVYFCASSRLQFNEQFFGPGTRLTVL.

This clone was recorded at least ten times. The observed sequence ends 3 residues before the CDR3 terminus, with the missing tail filled in from the germline J gene. V and J are TRBV30 and TRBJ2-7, with D possibly being TRBD1 (5 bases). V was pared by 6 bases and J by 0 bases, with 12 bases between. The CDR3 loop spans 13 amino acids. From germline, CDR1 is GTSNPN and CDR2 SVGIG (reference sequence). The CDR3 loop reads CACLQDRSYEQYF. The sequenced CDR3 bases are TGTGCCTGTCTACAGGACCGCTCCTACGAG.

This clone was counted a few times. Read sequence stops 3 residues before the CDR3 end, and the germline J gene provides the missing end. The V gene is TRBV7-9, the J gene TRBJ2-7; 9 bases fit TRBD2. Germline assignment: CDR1 SEHNR and CDR2 FQNEAQ (reference sequence). Germline trimming cut 5 bases from V and 6 bases from J; bases unmatched to any gene: 8. The CDR3 runs to 14 residues. The sequenced part of the CDR3 DNA is TGTGCCAGCAGCAACCGGACTAGCGTAAGCGAG. Its protein is CASSNRTSVSE. The whole CDR3 protein is CASSNRTSVSEQYF.